This TCR beta chain was obtained from a study of blood T cells in healthy people across ages. This clonotype was picked up one time. A read error may explain this, as a much larger clone is one base away. The CDR3 loop spans 14 amino acids. The germline CDR1 and CDR2 sequences are SGHRS and YFSETQ. Alongside a J-beta primer mix, a sample-barcoded 5' primer served in a second PCR lasting about 6 to 11 cycles. TCRdb used MiXCR to reprocess the 5' RACE reads, holding one entry per CDR3 protein. This table holds about 930,000 distinct CDR3 sequences, 25% to 30% found once. In addition, the sample was reused for a study of T cells of mothers and their children.

This clonotype was sampled from a woman aged 40 to 49 in good health. The material sequenced was blood. This chain connects TRBV5-1 to TRBJ1-5; D unclear. CDR3 in amino acids: CAGSLDGVGQPQHF. CDR3 DNA: TGCGCCGGCAGCTTGGACGGGGTTGGGCAGCCCCAGCATTTT.